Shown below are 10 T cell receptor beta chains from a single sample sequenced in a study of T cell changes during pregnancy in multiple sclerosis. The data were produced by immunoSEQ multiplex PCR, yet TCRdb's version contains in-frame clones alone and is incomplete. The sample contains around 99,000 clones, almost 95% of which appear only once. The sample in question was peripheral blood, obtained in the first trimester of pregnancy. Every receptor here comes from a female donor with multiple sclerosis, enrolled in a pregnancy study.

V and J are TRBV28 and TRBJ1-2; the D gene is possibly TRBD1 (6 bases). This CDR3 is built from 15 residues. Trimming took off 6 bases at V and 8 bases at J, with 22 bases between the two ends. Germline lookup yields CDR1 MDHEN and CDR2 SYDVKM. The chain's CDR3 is CASRLIGGTNRGYTF. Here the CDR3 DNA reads TGTGCCAGCAGGTTGATAGGGGGTACGAATAGGGGCTACACCTTC.

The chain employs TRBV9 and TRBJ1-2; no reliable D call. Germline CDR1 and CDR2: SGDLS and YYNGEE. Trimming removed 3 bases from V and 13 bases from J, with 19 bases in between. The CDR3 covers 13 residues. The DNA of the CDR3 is TGTGCCAGCAGCGCCCGGCTGAGATTTGGGCTCACCTTC. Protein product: CASSARLRFGLTF.

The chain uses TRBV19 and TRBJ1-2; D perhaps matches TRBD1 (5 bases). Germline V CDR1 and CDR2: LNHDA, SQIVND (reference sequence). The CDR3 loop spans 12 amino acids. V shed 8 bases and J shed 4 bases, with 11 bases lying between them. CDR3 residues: CASLGLIYGYTF. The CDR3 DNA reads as TGTGCCAGTTTGGGACTTATCTATGGCTACACCTTC.

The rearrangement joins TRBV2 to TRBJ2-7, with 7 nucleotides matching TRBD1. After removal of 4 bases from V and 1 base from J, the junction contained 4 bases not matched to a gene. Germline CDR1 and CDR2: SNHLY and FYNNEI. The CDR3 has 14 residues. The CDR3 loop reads CASSAGQLSYEQYF. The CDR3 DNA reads TGTGCCAGCAGTGCGGGACAGCTTTCCTACGAGCAGTACTTC.

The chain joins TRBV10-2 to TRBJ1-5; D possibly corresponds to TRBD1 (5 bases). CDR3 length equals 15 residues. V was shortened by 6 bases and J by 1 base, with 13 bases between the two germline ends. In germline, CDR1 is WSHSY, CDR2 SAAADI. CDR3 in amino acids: CASSVTGKSNQPQHF. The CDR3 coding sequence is TGCGCCAGCAGCGTCACAGGAAAAAGCAATCAGCCCCAGCATTTT.

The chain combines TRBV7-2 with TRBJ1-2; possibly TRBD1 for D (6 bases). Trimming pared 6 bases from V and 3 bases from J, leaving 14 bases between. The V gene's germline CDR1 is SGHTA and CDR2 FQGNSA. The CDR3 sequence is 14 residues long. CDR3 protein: CASSQDSFDYGYTF. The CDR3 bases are TGTGCCAGCAGTCAGGACAGCTTCGACTATGGCTACACCTTC.

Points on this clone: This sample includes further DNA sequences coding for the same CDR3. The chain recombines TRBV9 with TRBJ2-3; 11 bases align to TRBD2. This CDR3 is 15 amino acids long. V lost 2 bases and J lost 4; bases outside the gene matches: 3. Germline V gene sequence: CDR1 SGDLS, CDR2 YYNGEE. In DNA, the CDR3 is TGTGCCAGCAGCGTTAGCGGGAGGGGCGCAGATACGCAGTATTTT. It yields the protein CASSVSGRGADTQYF. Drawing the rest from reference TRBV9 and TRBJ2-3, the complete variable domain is DSGVTQTPKHLITATGQRVTLRCSPRSGDLSVYWYQQSLDQGLQFLIQYYNGEERAKGNILERFSAQQFPDLHSELNLSSLELGDSALYFCASSVSGRGADTQYFGPGTRLTVL.

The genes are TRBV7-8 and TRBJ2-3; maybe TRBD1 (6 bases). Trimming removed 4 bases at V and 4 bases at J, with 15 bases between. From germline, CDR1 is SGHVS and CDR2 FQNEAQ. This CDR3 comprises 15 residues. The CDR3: CASSSKFWTADTQYF. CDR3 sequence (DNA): TGTGCCAGCAGCTCTAAGTTTTGGACAGCAGATACGCAGTATTTT.

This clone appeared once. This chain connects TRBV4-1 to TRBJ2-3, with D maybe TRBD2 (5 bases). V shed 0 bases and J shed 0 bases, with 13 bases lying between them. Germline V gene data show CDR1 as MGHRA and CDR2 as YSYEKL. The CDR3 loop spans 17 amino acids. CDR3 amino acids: CASSQDQAGYSTDTQYF. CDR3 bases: TGCGCCAGCAGCCAAGATCAGGCGGGCTATAGCACAGATACGCAGTATTTT.

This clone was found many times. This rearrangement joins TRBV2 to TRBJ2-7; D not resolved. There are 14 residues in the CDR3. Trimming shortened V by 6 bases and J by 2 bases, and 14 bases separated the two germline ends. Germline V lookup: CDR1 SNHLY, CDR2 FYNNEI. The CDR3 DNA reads TGTGCCAGCAGCCTAGGTGCAAACCCCTACGAGCAGTACTTC. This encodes CASSLGANPYEQYF. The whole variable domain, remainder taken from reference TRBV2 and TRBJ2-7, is EPEVTQTPSHQVTQMGQEVILRCVPISNHLYFYWYRQILGQKVEFLVSFYNNEISEKSEIFDDQFSVERPDGSNFTLKIRSTKLEDSAMYFCASSLGANPYEQYFGPGTRLTVT.